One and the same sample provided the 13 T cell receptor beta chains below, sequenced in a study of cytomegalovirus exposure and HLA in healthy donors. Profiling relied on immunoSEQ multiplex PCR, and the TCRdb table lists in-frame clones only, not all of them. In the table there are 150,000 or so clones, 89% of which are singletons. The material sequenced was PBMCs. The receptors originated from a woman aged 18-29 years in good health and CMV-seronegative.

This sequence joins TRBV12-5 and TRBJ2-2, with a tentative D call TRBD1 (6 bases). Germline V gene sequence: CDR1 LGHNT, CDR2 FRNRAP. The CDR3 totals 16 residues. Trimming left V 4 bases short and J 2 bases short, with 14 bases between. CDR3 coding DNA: TGTGCTAGTGGTTCCGTAGGGGGAGTAAACACCGGGGAGCTGTTTTTT. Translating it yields CASGSVGGVNTGELFF.

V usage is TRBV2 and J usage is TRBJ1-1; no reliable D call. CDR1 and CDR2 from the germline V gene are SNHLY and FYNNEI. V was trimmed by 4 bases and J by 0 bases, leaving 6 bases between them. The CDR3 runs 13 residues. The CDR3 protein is CASSANMNTEAFF. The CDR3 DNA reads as TGTGCCAGCAGTGCCAACATGAACACTGAAGCTTTCTTT.

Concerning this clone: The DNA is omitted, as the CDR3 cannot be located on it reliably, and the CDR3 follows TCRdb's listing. CDR3 residues: CASSVAPGSRHF. V is TRBV2 and J is TRBJ1-5; the tabulated D call, TRBD1, remains unverified against the DNA. CDR1 is SNHLY, CDR2 FYNNEI, per germline. From its first to its last residue, the CDR3 has 12 amino acids.

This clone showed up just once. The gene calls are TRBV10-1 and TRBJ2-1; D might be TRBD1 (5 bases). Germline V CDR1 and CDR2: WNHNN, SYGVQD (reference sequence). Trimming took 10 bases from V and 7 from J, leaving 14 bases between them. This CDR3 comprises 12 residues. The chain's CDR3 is CANIPGKNEQFF. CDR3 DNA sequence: TGCGCCAACATACCAGGGAAGAATGAGCAGTTCTTC.

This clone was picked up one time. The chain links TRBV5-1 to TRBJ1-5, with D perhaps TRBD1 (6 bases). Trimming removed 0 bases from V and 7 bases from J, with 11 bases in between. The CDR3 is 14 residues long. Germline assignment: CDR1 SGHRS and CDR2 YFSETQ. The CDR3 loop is CASSLVQGGQPQHF. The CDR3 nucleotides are TGCGCCAGCAGCTTGGTACAGGGTGGACAGCCCCAGCATTTT.

CDR3 in DNA: TGTGCCAGCAGTCCGGTTGACAGGAACTATGGCTACACCTTC. Translated: CASSPVDRNYGYTF. This chain uses TRBV27 with TRBJ1-2, with D possibly TRBD1 on 6 matching bases. CDR3 length equals 14 residues. Germline V CDR1 and CDR2: MNHEY, SMNVEV (reference sequence). V lost 5 bases, J lost 2 bases, and 12 bases lay in between.

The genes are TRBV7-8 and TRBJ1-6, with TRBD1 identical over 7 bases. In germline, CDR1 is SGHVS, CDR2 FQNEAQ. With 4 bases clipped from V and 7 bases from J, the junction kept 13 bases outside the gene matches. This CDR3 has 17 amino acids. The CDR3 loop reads CASSSIPGQRRNSPLHF. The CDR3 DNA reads TGTGCCAGCAGCTCAATACCGGGACAGAGAAGGAATTCACCCCTCCACTTT.

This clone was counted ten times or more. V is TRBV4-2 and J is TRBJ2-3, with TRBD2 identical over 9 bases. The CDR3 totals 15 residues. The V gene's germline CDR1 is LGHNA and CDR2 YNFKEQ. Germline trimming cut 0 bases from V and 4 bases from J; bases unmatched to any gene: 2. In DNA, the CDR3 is TGTGCCAGCAGCCAAGAGCGGGGGGGCCCAGATACGCAGTATTTT. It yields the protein CASSQERGGPDTQYF.

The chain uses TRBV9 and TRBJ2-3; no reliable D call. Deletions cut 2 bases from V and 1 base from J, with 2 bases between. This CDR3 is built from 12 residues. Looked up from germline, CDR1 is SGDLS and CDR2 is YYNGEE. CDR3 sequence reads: CASSVGTDTQYF. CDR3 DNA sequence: TGTGCCAGCAGCGTCGGCACAGATACGCAGTATTTT.

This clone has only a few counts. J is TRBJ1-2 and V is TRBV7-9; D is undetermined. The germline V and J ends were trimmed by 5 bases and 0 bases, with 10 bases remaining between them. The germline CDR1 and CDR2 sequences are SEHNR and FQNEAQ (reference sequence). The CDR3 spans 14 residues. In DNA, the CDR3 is TGTGCCAGCAGCGTGGGAGGGACTAACTATGGCTACACCTTC. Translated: CASSVGGTNYGYTF.

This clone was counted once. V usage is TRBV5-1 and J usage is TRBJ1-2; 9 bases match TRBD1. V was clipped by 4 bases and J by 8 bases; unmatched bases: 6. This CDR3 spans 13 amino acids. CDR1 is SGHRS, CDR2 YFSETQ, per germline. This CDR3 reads CASSLGTGQGYTF. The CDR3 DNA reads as TGCGCCAGCAGCCTAGGGACAGGGCAGGGCTACACCTTC.

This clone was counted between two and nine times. The CDR3 reads CASSPYSAGGPREQYF. The CDR3 coding sequence is TGTGCCAGCAGCCCCTACTCAGCGGGGGGGCCGCGTGAGCAGTACTTC. The chain has TRBV9 and TRBJ2-7, with 10 positions matching TRBD2. CDR3 length: 16 residues. Germline lookup yields CDR1 SGDLS and CDR2 YYNGEE. Losses at the gene ends were 4 bases for V and 7 bases for J; bases not matched to a gene: 14.

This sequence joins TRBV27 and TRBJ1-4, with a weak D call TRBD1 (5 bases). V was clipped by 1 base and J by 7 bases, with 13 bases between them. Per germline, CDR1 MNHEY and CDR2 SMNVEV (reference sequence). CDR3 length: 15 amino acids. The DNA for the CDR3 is TGTGCCAGCAGTTTATACAAGCAGGGTGGTGAAAAACTGTTTTTT. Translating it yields CASSLYKQGGEKLFF.